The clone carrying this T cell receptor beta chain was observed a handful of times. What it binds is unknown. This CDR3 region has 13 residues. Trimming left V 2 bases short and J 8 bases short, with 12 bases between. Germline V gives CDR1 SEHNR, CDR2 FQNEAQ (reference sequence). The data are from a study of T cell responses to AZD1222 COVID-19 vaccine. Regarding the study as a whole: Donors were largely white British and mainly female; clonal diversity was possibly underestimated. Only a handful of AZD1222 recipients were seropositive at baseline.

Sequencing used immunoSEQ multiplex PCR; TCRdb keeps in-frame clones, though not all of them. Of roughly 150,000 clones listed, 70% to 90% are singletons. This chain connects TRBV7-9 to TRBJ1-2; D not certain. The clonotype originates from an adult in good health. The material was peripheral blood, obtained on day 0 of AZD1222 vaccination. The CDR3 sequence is CASSLLKVKGYTF. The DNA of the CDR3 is TGTGCCAGCAGCTTACTGAAAGTGAAAGGCTACACCTTC.